This T cell receptor beta chain derives from a study of T cell responses to AZD1222 COVID-19 vaccine. Germline CDR1 and CDR2: LGHDT and YNNKEL (reference sequence). The V end was cut by 2 bases, the J end by 5 bases, with 3 bases between. CDR3 length: 11 amino acids. TCRdb keeps only in-frame clones here, not all; method: immunoSEQ multiplex PCR. The sample has roughly 140,000 clones, 70% to 90% seen once. Overall study results and limits: AZD1222 recipients seropositive at baseline numbered only five to seven. Spike-specific TCR breadth and depth both grew after two AZD1222 doses. Clonal diversity may have been underestimated in mostly white British donors.

This clone showed up just once. Its specificity is unknown. The source material was peripheral blood, sampled on day 0 of AZD1222 vaccination. The chain carries TRBV3-1 (or the pseudogene TRBV3-2) and TRBJ2-5; D gene ambiguous. This TCR was sampled from an adult in good health. The CDR3 bases are TGTGCCAGCAGCCAATCGGAGACCCAGTACTTC. This translates into CASSQSETQYF.